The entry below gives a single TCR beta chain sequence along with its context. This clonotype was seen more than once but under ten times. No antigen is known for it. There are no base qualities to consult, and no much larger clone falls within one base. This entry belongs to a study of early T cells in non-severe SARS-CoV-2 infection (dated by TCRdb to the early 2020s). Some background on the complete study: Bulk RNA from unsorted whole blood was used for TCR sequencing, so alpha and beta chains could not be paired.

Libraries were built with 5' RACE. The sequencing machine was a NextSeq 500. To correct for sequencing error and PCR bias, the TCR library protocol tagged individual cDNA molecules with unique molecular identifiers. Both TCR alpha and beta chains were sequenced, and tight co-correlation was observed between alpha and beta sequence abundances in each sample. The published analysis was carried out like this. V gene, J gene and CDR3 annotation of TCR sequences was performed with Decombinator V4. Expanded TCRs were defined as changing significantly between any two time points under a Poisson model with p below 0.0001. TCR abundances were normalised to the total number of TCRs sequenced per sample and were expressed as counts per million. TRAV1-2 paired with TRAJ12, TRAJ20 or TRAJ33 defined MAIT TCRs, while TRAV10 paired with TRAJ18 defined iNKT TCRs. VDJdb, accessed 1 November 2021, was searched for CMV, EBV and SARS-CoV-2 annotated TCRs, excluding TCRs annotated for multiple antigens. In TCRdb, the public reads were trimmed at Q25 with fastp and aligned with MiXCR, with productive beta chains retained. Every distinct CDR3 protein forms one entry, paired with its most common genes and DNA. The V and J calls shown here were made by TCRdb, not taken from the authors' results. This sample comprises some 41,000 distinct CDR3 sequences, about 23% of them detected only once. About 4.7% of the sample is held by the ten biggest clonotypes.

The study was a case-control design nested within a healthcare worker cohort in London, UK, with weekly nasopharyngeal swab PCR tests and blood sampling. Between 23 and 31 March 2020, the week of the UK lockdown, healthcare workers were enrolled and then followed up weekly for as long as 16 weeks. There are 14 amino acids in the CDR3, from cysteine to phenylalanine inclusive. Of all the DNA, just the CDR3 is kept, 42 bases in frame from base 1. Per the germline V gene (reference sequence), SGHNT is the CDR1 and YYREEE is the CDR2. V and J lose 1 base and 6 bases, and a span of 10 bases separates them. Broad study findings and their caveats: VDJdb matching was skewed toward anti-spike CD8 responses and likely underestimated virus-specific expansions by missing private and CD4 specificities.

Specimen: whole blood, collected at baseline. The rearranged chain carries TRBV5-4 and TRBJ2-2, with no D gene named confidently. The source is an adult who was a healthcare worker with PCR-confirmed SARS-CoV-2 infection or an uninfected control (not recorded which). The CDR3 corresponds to CASSLSWGSGELFF. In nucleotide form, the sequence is TGTGCCAGCAGCTTGTCTTGGGGTTCCGGGGAGCTGTTTTTT.